Listed below are T cell receptor beta chains from one sample, sequenced in a study of graft-versus-host responses after intestinal transplantation. Clones were read by immunoSEQ multiplex PCR, and TCRdb kept only the in-frame ones, dropping some. The sample consists of 43,000 or so clones, less than 95% of them appearing once. Sequenced here: PBMCs, sampled approximately 350 days after intestinal transplant. These receptors all come from a human patient who received an intestinal transplant, so some T cells may come from the graft donor. Each CDR3 is given with its conserved first and last residue. The D gene is left open where the match is weak. Rows give clone size only sometimes, using once, few, many, or a class for an expanded clone.

V gene,J gene,D gene,clone size,CDR3 DNA,CDR3 protein
TRBV20-1,TRBJ2-1,.,.,TGCAGGCGCGAGGGTAATGAGCAGTTCTTC,CRREGNEQFF
TRBV6-5,TRBJ1-2,.,.,TGTGCCAGCAGTTACTCCGGGGGCTGGGGGGACGGCTACACCTTC,CASSYSGGWGDGYTF
TRBV5-1,TRBJ2-5,.,.,TGCGCCAGCAGCTTTGGGGCCAGGCAAGAGACCCAGTACTTC,CASSFGARQETQYF
TRBV19,TRBJ2-1,.,.,TGTGCCAGTAGTATAGGGCCCGGCCGGGGCGGTTCTATGAATGAGCAGTTCTTC,CASSIGPGRGGSMNEQFF
TRBV11-2,TRBJ1-1,.,.,TGTGCCAGCAGCTTGGGTGAAGCTTTCTTT,CASSLGEAFF
TRBV6-6,TRBJ2-5,.,.,TGTGCCAGCTGGACCGGGCTCGGAGAGACCCAGTACTTC,CASWTGLGETQYF
TRBV7-2,TRBJ1-4,TRBD1,.,TGTGCCAGCAGCCGGGACAGTTATGAAAAACTGTTTTTT,CASSRDSYEKLFF
TRBV27,TRBJ2-3,.,.,TGTGCCAGCAGTTTAGGCAGTGCCGGTACGCAGTATTTT,CASSLGSAGTQYF
TRBV4-1,TRBJ1-5,.,.,TGCGCCAGCAGCCCGCATCCCCAGGGAAGGTCGTCCCACGGCAATCAGCCCCAGCATTTT,CASSPHPQGRSSHGNQPQHF
TRBV6-6,TRBJ1-5,TRBD1,.,TGTGCCAGCAGACCTCTGGACAGGGGACAATGGCAGCCCCAGCATTTT,CASRPLDRGQWQPQHF
TRBV29-1,TRBJ2-7,.,.,TGCAGCGTTTCAGGGGGGCCGGACTACGAGCAGTACTTC,CSVSGGPDYEQYF
TRBV13,TRBJ2-7,TRBD2,.,TGTGCCAGCAGCACTCGGGGGGTTTTGTACGAGCAGTACTTC,CASSTRGVLYEQYF
TRBV9,TRBJ2-7,.,.,TGTGCCAGCAGCACAAGGACAGTCGGGGAGCAGTACTTC,CASSTRTVGEQYF
TRBV5-3,TRBJ2-5,.,.,TGTGCCAGAAGCCCCCGGGGGAGCCCAGAGACCCAGTACTTC,CARSPRGSPETQYF
TRBV9,TRBJ2-5,.,.,TGTGCCAGCAGCGTAGACTCGGGGACCCAGTACTTC,CASSVDSGTQYF
TRBV11-3,TRBJ2-7,.,.,TGTGCCAGCAGCTCCGGGGTTACCTACGAGCAGTACTTC,CASSSGVTYEQYF
TRBV6-7,TRBJ2-7,TRBD2,once,TGTGCCAGCAGTTATCTAGCGGGAGGGTCCTACGAGCAGTACTTC,CASSYLAGGSYEQYF
TRBV5-1,TRBJ2-5,.,.,TGCGCCAGCAGCTTGGGGGGGGCCGGTGAGGAGACCCAGTACTTC,CASSLGGAGEETQYF
TRBV19,TRBJ1-2,TRBD1,.,TGTGCCAGTAGTATAAGTGTATTAGAGGGGGCTGTCTATGGCTACACCTTC,CASSISVLEGAVYGYTF
TRBV19,TRBJ2-5,TRBD1,.,TGTGCCAGTAGGGCCGGGACAGGAGTGAGTGGCCAAGAGACCCAGTACTTC,CASRAGTGVSGQETQYF
TRBV10-2,TRBJ1-5,TRBD1,once,TGCGCCAGCAGTGGCCGGGACAGTAACCAGCCCCAGCATTTT,CASSGRDSNQPQHF
TRBV7-2,TRBJ2-5,.,.,TGTGCCAGCAGCTTACAGGGAGGGGGAGAGACCCAGTACTTC,CASSLQGGGETQYF
TRBV6-1,TRBJ2-5,TRBD2,.,TGTGCCAGCAGGGACTTAGCGGGGGGGCAAGAGACCCAGTACTTC,CASRDLAGGQETQYF
TRBV9,TRBJ1-2,.,.,TGTGCCAGCAGCGTAGAGGGCTATGGCTACACCTTC,CASSVEGYGYTF
TRBV4-1,TRBJ2-1,.,once,TGCGCCAGCAGCCTACGGGCATCCTACAATGAGCAGTTCTTC,CASSLRASYNEQFF
TRBV5-1,TRBJ1-1,TRBD1,.,TGCGCCAGCAGCCTAGAGACAGGGATGAACACTGAAGCTTTCTTT,CASSLETGMNTEAFF
TRBV6-6,TRBJ2-3,TRBD2,.,TGTGCCAGCAGTTCAGCGGGAGATTTGGATACGCAGTATTTT,CASSSAGDLDTQYF
TRBV29-1,TRBJ1-2,.,.,TGCAGCGTTGGTGGGACGGGGAATGGCTACACCTTC,CSVGGTGNGYTF
TRBV10-3,TRBJ2-1,.,.,TGTGCCATCAGTGAGGGCCAACCCGGTGCTGAGCAGTTCTTC,CAISEGQPGAEQFF
TRBV7-7,TRBJ2-1,.,.,TGTGCCAGCAGCTTAGGCGGCAGCGATGAGCAGTTCTTC,CASSLGGSDEQFF
TRBV5-4,TRBJ2-1,TRBD1,.,TGTGCCAGCAGCTTGGGGTTCTCAGGGGGCCCCTCCTACAATGAGCAGTTCTTC,CASSLGFSGGPSYNEQFF
TRBV9,TRBJ2-2,TRBD1,.,TGTGCCAGCAGCCCCCCGGGGACAGCGAACACCGGGGAGCTGTTTTTT,CASSPPGTANTGELFF
TRBV30,TRBJ1-5,.,.,TGTGCCTGGAGTGTCGGCGGCGGGGATCAGCCCCAGCATTTT,CAWSVGGGDQPQHF
TRBV7-3,TRBJ2-3,TRBD2,.,TGTGCCAGCAGCATGAGCGGGGGGAACACAGATACGCAGTATTTT,CASSMSGGNTDTQYF
TRBV30,TRBJ2-7,TRBD2,.,TGTGCCTGGAGTGGCGGGACCTCCGGGACTACCTACGAGCAGTACTTC,CAWSGGTSGTTYEQYF
TRBV4-1,TRBJ1-6,TRBD1,.,TGCGCCAGCGCCCAGGGGGCGGGGTATAATTCACCCCTCCACTTT,CASAQGAGYNSPLHF
TRBV19,TRBJ2-7,TRBD2,.,TGTGCCAGTAGTCCAGCGGGAGTAGCCGAGCAGTACTTC,CASSPAGVAEQYF
TRBV6-6,TRBJ1-1,.,.,TGTGCCAGCAGTTACTCGTCTCAGGGTTCTCTAGCTTTCTTT,CASSYSSQGSLAFF
TRBV19,TRBJ2-1,.,.,TGTGCCAGTAGTATAGATCAGTACAATGAGCAGTTCTTC,CASSIDQYNEQFF
TRBV11-2,TRBJ2-1,TRBD2,.,TGTGCCAGCAGCTTGACAGACGGACTAGCGGGCCCGAACAATGAGCAGTTCTTC,CASSLTDGLAGPNNEQFF
TRBV6-6,TRBJ2-1,.,.,TGTGCCAGCACCTACCGAAGCAATGAGCAGTTCTTC,CASTYRSNEQFF
TRBV6-1,TRBJ1-5,.,.,TGTGCCAGCAGCGCCACAGGGACCAGCAATCAGCCCCAGCATTTT,CASSATGTSNQPQHF